Below, 32 T cell receptor beta chains from the same sample are listed, as sequenced in a study of cytomegalovirus exposure and HLA in healthy donors. The PCR had 60 Vbeta and 13 Jbeta primers. Some clones are missing from TCRdb's copy, which holds only in-frame ones; the method was immunoSEQ multiplex PCR. The sample holds around 67,000 clones; around 64% are singletons and the top ten take around 2.7%. Sequences were obtained from PBMCs. The receptors stem from a woman in her forties or fifties in good health and CMV-seronegative.

V usage is TRBV5-4 and J usage is TRBJ2-5; TRBD1 agrees at 8 bases. The J call may not be correct, given that the DNA end is closer to TRBJ2-7. CDR1 is SGHNT and CDR2 is YYREEE in the germline V gene (reference sequence). The CDR3 runs to 13 residues. CDR3 amino acids: CASSIDTGGEQYF. For the CDR3, the DNA is TGTGCCAGCAGCATAGACACAGGGGGCGAGCAGTACTTC.

This chain uses TRBV4-1 with TRBJ2-1, with 11 bases fitting TRBD2. The CDR3 has 17 residues. Germline lookup yields CDR1 MGHRA and CDR2 YSYEKL. V was clipped by 7 bases and J by 6 bases; unmatched bases: 14. CDR3 bases: TGCGCCAGCATGAGCCGAATAGCGGGAGGGCCTGGCAATGAGCAGTTCTTC. Translating gives CASMSRIAGGPGNEQFF.

This clone appeared a few times. V usage is TRBV5-5 and J usage is TRBJ2-1; D perhaps matches TRBD2 (6 bases). The length of the CDR3 is 15 residues. Trimming removed 5 bases at V and 0 bases at J, with 12 bases between. Per germline, CDR1 SGHKS and CDR2 YYEKEE (reference sequence). This CDR3 is CASRKGLPSYNEQFF. The CDR3 coding sequence is TGTGCCAGCAGAAAAGGACTACCCTCCTACAATGAGCAGTTCTTC.

This clone appeared a single time. This chain joins TRBV5-1 and TRBJ2-3; D perhaps matches TRBD2 (5 bases). The V gene's germline CDR1 is SGHRS and CDR2 YFSETQ. Deletions cut 0 bases from V and 0 bases from J, with 11 bases between. The CDR3 runs to 16 residues. The CDR3 DNA follows: TGCGCCAGCAGCTTGGGTTCCAGCGGAAGCACAGATACGCAGTATTTT. It specifies CASSLGSSGSTDTQYF.

This rearrangement joins TRBV5-6 to TRBJ2-5; 9 bases fit TRBD1. V trimming: 2 bases; J trimming: 2 bases; junction bases outside the gene matches: 7. Germline V gene lookup returns CDR1 SGHDT and CDR2 YYEEEE. This CDR3 has 16 amino acids. Here the CDR3 DNA reads TGTGCCAGCAGCTTTGAAAGAGGGACAGGGCAAGAGACCCAGTACTTC. Translating it yields CASSFERGTGQETQYF.

This clone turned up a few times. The rearrangement links TRBV6-5 to TRBJ1-1, with D maybe TRBD1 (5 bases). The V gene lost 5 bases and the J gene lost 8 bases, with 9 bases spanning the gap. CDR1 MNHEY and CDR2 SVGAGI come from the germline V gene. This CDR3 has 11 amino acids. Here the CDR3 DNA reads TGTGCCAGCAGTCTTAACAGGGAAGCTTTCTTT. Its translation is CASSLNREAFF.

In this sample, this clone turned up a few times. The genes are TRBV4-3 and TRBJ2-1; no firm D call. Germline values: CDR1 LGHNA, CDR2 YSLEER. Trimming removed 1 base from V and 0 bases from J, with 10 bases in between. CDR3 length equals 16 residues. The CDR3 DNA reads as TGCGCCAGCAGCCAAGCTGCGGCGAGCTCCTACAATGAGCAGTTCTTC. This encodes CASSQAAASSYNEQFF.

The rearrangement links TRBV27 to TRBJ2-3; TRBD1 agrees at 9 bases. Germline V lookup: CDR1 MNHEY, CDR2 SMNVEV (reference sequence). With V trimmed by 3 bases and J by 4 bases, 11 bases remained unmatched. The CDR3 contains 17 residues. CDR3 sequence: CASSFHSPGQGSDTQYF. CDR3 DNA sequence: TGTGCCAGCAGTTTTCATAGCCCGGGACAGGGATCAGATACGCAGTATTTT.

The chain links TRBV30 to TRBJ1-5; 8 bases fit TRBD1. The V segment lost 0 bases and the J segment 5 bases; nucleotides outside the gene matches: 6. The CDR3 contains 15 residues. Germline CDR1 and CDR2: GTSNPN and SVGIG (reference sequence). The CDR3 region is CAWSVGTGRDQPQHF. The CDR3 coding sequence is TGTGCCTGGAGTGTAGGGACAGGCCGGGATCAGCCCCAGCATTTT.

The chain recombines TRBV7-2 with TRBJ1-1; D is undetermined. Germline-derived CDR1 and CDR2 are SGHTA and FQGNSA. This CDR3 is built from 14 residues. The V gene lost 6 bases and the J gene lost 6 bases, with 17 bases spanning the gap. The CDR3 DNA reads TGTGCCAGCAGTCTCAGCGGCGGGTGGTCTGAAGCTTTCTTT. Residues: CASSLSGGWSEAFF.

V is TRBV7-3 and J is TRBJ2-1; the D gene is possibly TRBD1 (5 bases). Germline V gives CDR1 SGHTA, CDR2 FQGTGA. The V gene lost 5 bases and the J gene lost 0 bases, with 8 bases spanning the gap. This CDR3 is built from 14 residues. The CDR3 DNA reads TGTGCCAGCAGCCGCGACAGCTCCTACAATGAGCAGTTCTTC. Amino acid sequence: CASSRDSSYNEQFF.

This clone was seen once. V usage is TRBV5-1 and J usage is TRBJ2-1, with D maybe TRBD1 (6 bases). The CDR3 covers 15 residues. Per the germline V gene, CDR1 is SGHRS and CDR2 is YFSETQ. V lost 4 bases and J 4 bases, leaving 15 bases between the germline ends. The CDR3 loop is CASSGDGGPYNEQFF. CDR3 nucleotides: TGCGCCAGCAGCGGGGATGGGGGCCCTTACAATGAGCAGTTCTTC.

This chain links TRBV7-2 with TRBJ2-7; 8 nucleotides line up with TRBD1. Germline V lookup: CDR1 SGHTA, CDR2 FQGNSA. The length of the CDR3 is 15 residues. V was clipped by 5 bases and J by 5 bases; unmatched bases: 11. DNA for the CDR3: TGTGCCAGCAGCATAGTCTTCGGACAGGGCAACGAGCAGTACTTC. Its protein product is CASSIVFGQGNEQYF. The whole variable domain, remainder taken from reference TRBV7-2 and TRBJ2-7, is GAGVSQSPSNKVTEKGKDVELRCDPISGHTALYWYRQSLGQGLEFLIYFQGNSAPDKSGLPSDRFSAERTGGSVSTLTIQRTQQEDSAVYLCASSIVFGQGNEQYFGPGTRLTVT.

The gene calls are TRBV29-1 and TRBJ2-1; 8 bases agree with TRBD1. The junction had 15 bases not matched to a gene; V was cut back by 7 bases and J by 10 bases. CDR3 size: 14 residues. Germline CDR1 SQVTM, CDR2 ANQGSEA. CDR3 in DNA: TGCAGCGCTGCCGGGACAGGTCGCCCCTGGGAGCAGTTCTTC. This sequence encodes CSAAGTGRPWEQFF.

The table lists this clone with a few counts. The chain carries TRBV4-2 and TRBJ1-5, with TRBD1 identical over 7 bases. Germline lookup yields CDR1 LGHNA and CDR2 YNFKEQ. J was trimmed by 0 bases and V by 1 base; bases with no gene match: 6. This CDR3 contains 17 residues. The CDR3 spells CASSQGDSLTSNQPQHF. As DNA, the CDR3 is TGTGCCAGCAGCCAAGGGGACAGTCTAACTAGCAATCAGCCCCAGCATTTT.

The chain joins TRBV7-3 to TRBJ2-3, with 14 bases aligning to TRBD2. The CDR3 runs 15 residues. CDR1 is SGHTA, CDR2 FQGTGA, per germline. The J segment lost 6 bases and the V segment lost 5 bases, leaving 4 bases of the junction unmatched. DNA for the CDR3: TGTGCCAGCAGCCCTAGGACTAGCGGGAGGGATACGCAGTATTTT. Protein sequence: CASSPRTSGRDTQYF.

This clone showed up just a few times. This chain links TRBV30 with TRBJ1-3; a possible D gene is TRBD1 (5 bases). The V and J ends lost 3 bases and 2 bases respectively, with 5 bases between them. Germline CDR1 GTSNPN, CDR2 SVGIG (reference sequence). The CDR3 covers 12 residues. The CDR3 nucleotides are TGTGCCTGGAGCAGGGCTGGAAACACCATATATTTT. Its translation is CAWSRAGNTIYF.

The chain carries TRBV7-8 and TRBJ2-7, with 14 positions matching TRBD2. Germline-derived CDR1 and CDR2 are SGHVS and FQNEAQ. The junction had 9 bases not matched to a gene; V was cut back by 2 bases and J by 6 bases. The CDR3 runs 17 residues. The CDR3 DNA sequence: TGTGCCAGCAGCTTAAAATTGGGGACTAGCGGGAGTCGCGAGCAGTACTTC. Amino acid sequence: CASSLKLGTSGSREQYF. The full variable domain, in which reference TRBV7-8 and TRBJ2-7 provide the parts outside the CDR3, is GAGVSQSPRYKVAKRGQDVALRCDPISGHVSLFWYQQALGQGPEFLTYFQNEAQLDKSGLPSDRFFAERPEGSVSTLKIQRTQQEDSAVYLCASSLKLGTSGSREQYFGPGTRLTVT.

V and J are TRBV9 and TRBJ2-1, with TRBD2 matching 7 bases. The V gene end was trimmed by 3 bases and the J gene end by 0 bases; junction bases not matched to a gene: 6. CDR1 SGDLS and CDR2 YYNGEE come from the germline V gene. The CDR3 is 16 amino acids. The CDR3 spells CASSAAGGGSYNEQFF. The CDR3 bases are TGTGCCAGCAGCGCGGCGGGCGGGGGCTCCTACAATGAGCAGTTCTTC.

The chain employs TRBV25-1 and TRBJ1-2; no reliable D call. The germline CDR1 and CDR2 sequences are MGHDK and SYGVNS. CDR3 length equals 15 residues. V was shortened by 6 bases and J by 0 bases, with 14 bases between the two germline ends. For the CDR3, the DNA is TGTGCCAGCAGCCCCCTCGGGAACGCTAACTATGGCTACACCTTC. The encoded protein is CASSPLGNANYGYTF.

The chain combines TRBV18 with TRBJ2-7; D possibly corresponds to TRBD1 (5 bases). The CDR3 consists of 15 residues. CDR1 and CDR2 from the germline V gene are KGHSH and LQKENI. Trimming took 1 base from V and 0 from J, leaving 10 bases between them. The CDR3 sequence: CASSPQQESSYEQYF. CDR3 DNA: TGTGCCAGCTCACCACAACAGGAAAGCTCCTACGAGCAGTACTTC.

This clone was recorded only once. The chain couples TRBV9 to TRBJ2-1; 8 positions agree with TRBD2. The CDR3 sequence is 16 residues long. In germline, CDR1 is SGDLS, CDR2 YYNGEE. Trimming removed 1 base from V and 2 bases from J; junction bases left unmatched: 5. This chain's CDR3 is CASSVSSGRAYNEQFF. The CDR3 region has the DNA TGTGCCAGCAGCGTATCCAGCGGGAGAGCCTACAATGAGCAGTTCTTC.

The chain employs TRBV7-9 and TRBJ2-7, with D perhaps matching TRBD1 (5 bases). CDR3 length: 13 amino acids. Germline values: CDR1 SEHNR, CDR2 FQNEAQ (reference sequence). Trimming pared 7 bases from V and 5 bases from J, leaving 15 bases between. CDR3 nucleotides: TGTGCCAGCACCATAAACCAGGGAAACGAGCAGTACTTC. Protein sequence: CASTINQGNEQYF.

V gene TRBV28 combines with J gene TRBJ1-2; the match to TRBD1 covers 7 bases. The CDR3 contains 16 residues. Germline V gene sequence: CDR1 MDHEN, CDR2 SYDVKM. J gave up 5 bases and V 2 bases, and 11 bases lay outside the gene matches. As DNA, the CDR3 is TGTGCCAGCAGTTTACCCATCGACAGGGCGGGATATGGCTACACCTTC. It encodes CASSLPIDRAGYGYTF.

The chain employs TRBV7-6 and TRBJ2-5; no definite D call. This CDR3 comprises 13 residues. Deletions cut 2 bases from V and 9 bases from J, with 13 bases between. In germline, CDR1 is SGHVS, CDR2 FNYEAQ. CDR3 bases: TGTGCCAGCAGCTTAAACTGGTTGCAGGCCCAGTACTTC. It is translated as CASSLNWLQAQYF.

This clone was seen a handful of times. The chain uses TRBV7-8 and TRBJ1-4; TRBD1 agrees at 9 bases. V was pared by 5 bases and J by 7 bases, with 5 bases of the junction left unmatched. CDR3 size: 14 residues. The V gene's germline CDR1 is SGHVS and CDR2 FQNEAQ. CDR3 sequence: CASSPRDRAEKLFF. The CDR3 DNA follows: TGTGCCAGCAGCCCCCGGGACAGGGCTGAAAAACTGTTTTTT.

CDR3 residues: CASSLIVGSGETQYF. Written as DNA, the CDR3 is TGCGCCAGCAGCTTGATAGTCGGGAGTGGTGAGACCCAGTACTTC. The rearrangement links TRBV5-1 to TRBJ2-5; D is perhaps TRBD2 (6 bases). The CDR3 has 15 residues. Germline V CDR1 and CDR2: SGHRS, YFSETQ. With 1 base removed from V and 5 bases from J, the gap between germline ends came to 15 bases.

The sample holds a few counts of this clone. The V call is TRBV7-9, the J call TRBJ2-3; D unclear. The CDR3 sequence is 14 residues long. Germline CDR1 SEHNR, CDR2 FQNEAQ (reference sequence). The germline V and J ends were trimmed by 3 bases and 0 bases, with 7 bases remaining between them. CDR3 sequence (DNA): TGTGCCAGCAGCTTTCCCTCCAGCACAGATACGCAGTATTTT. It specifies CASSFPSSTDTQYF.

As concerns this clone: Other DNA sequences within the sample encode an identical CDR3. The rearrangement joins TRBV30 to TRBJ1-5, with D maybe TRBD1 (5 bases). Looked up from germline, CDR1 is GTSNPN and CDR2 is SVGIG (reference sequence). Trimming shortened V by 2 bases and J by 4 bases, and 9 bases separated the two germline ends. This CDR3 region has 13 residues. Written as DNA, the CDR3 is TGTGCCTGGAGTAGGCAGGGAAATCAGCCCCAGCATTTT. Protein: CAWSRQGNQPQHF.

The gene calls are TRBV28 and TRBJ1-1; possibly TRBD1 for D (5 bases). The CDR3 totals 16 residues. In germline, CDR1 is MDHEN, CDR2 SYDVKM. V lost 6 bases, J lost 6 bases, and 23 bases lay in between. CDR3 bases: TGTGCCAGCAGCTCAATGGGTGGCAGGGCGTTGGCTGAAGCTTTCTTT. This gives the protein CASSSMGGRALAEAFF.

This chain's CDR3 is CASSLTPGQGAVGYTF. Written as DNA, the CDR3 is TGTGCCAGCAGTTTGACACCGGGACAGGGGGCCGTAGGCTACACCTTC. The rearrangement joins TRBV28 to TRBJ1-2, with 12 bases lining up with TRBD1. V trimming: 3 bases; J trimming: 8 bases; junction bases outside the gene matches: 10. Germline V gives CDR1 MDHEN, CDR2 SYDVKM. This CDR3 region has 16 residues.

This rearrangement joins TRBV29-1 to TRBJ2-5; D may be TRBD1 (7 bases). This CDR3 comprises 15 residues. CDR1 is SQVTM and CDR2 is ANQGSEA in the germline V gene. Trimming cost V 3 bases and J 7 bases, with 21 bases left between them. Here the CDR3 DNA reads TGCAGCGTTGAGCGGAGGAGCGGGCCAGGGGGGACCCAGTACTTC. This codes for CSVERRSGPGGTQYF.